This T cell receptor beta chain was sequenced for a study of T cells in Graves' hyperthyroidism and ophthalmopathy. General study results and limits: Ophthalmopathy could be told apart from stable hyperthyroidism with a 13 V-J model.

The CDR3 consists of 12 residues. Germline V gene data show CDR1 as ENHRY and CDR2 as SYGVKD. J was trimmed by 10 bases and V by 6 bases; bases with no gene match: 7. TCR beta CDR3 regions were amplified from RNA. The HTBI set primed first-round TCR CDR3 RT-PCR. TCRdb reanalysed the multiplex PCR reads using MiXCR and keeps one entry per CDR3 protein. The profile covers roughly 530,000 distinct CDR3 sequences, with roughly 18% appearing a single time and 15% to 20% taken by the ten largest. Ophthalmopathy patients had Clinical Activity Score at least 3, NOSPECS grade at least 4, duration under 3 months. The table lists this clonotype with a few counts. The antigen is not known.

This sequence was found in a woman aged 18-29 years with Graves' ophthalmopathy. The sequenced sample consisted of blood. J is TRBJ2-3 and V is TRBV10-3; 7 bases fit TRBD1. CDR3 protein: CAIRGGVTSQYF. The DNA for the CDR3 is TGTGCCATCAGAGGGGGCGTAACGTCGCAGTATTTT.